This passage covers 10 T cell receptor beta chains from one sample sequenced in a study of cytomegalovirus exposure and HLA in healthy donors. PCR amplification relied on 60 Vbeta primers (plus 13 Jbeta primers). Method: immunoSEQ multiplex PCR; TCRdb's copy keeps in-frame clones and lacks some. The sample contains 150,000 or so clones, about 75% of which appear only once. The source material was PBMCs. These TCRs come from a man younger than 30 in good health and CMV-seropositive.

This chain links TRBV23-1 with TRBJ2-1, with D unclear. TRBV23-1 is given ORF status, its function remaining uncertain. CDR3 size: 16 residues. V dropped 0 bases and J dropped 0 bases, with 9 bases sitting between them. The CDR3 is CASSQSWLPSYNEQFF. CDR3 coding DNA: TGCGCCAGCAGTCAATCCTGGCTTCCCTCCTACAATGAGCAGTTCTTC.

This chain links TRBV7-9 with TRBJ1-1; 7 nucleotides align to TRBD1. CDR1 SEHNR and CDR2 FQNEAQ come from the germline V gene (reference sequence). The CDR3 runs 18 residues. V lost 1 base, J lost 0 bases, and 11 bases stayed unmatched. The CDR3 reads CASSLVWDSTPLNTEAFF. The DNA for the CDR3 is TGTGCCAGCAGCTTAGTATGGGACAGTACACCTCTGAACACTGAAGCTTTCTTT.

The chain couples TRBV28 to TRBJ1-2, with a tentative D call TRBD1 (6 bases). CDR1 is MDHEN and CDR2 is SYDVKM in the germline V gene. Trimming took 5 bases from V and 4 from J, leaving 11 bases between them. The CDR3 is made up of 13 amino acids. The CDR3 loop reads CASSPDRTYGYTF. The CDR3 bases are TGTGCCAGCAGTCCAGACAGGACCTATGGCTACACCTTC.

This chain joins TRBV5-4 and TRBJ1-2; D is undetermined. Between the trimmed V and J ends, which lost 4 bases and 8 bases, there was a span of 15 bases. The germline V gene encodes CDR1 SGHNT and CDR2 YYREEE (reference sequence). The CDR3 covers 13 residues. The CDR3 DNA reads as TGTGCCAGCAGCGCCGGCGGCCACCTGGGCTACACCTTC. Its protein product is CASSAGGHLGYTF.

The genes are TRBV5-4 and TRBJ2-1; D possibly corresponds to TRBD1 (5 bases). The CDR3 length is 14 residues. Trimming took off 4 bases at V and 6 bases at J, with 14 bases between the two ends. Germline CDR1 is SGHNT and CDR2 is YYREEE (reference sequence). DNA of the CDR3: TGTGCCAGCAGCCCTCCGGTACAGGTCAATGAGCAGTTCTTC. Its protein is CASSPPVQVNEQFF.

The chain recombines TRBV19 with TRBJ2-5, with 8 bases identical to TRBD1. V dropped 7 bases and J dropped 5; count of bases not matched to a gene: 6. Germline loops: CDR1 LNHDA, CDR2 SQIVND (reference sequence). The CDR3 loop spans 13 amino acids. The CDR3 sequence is CASNSGGGETQYF. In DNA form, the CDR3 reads TGTGCCAGTAATTCAGGGGGCGGGGAGACCCAGTACTTC.

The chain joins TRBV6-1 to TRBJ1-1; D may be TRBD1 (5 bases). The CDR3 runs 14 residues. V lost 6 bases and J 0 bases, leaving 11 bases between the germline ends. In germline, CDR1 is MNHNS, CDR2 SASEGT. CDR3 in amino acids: CASSLDKVNTEAFF. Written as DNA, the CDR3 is TGTGCCAGCAGCCTGGACAAGGTGAACACTGAAGCTTTCTTT.

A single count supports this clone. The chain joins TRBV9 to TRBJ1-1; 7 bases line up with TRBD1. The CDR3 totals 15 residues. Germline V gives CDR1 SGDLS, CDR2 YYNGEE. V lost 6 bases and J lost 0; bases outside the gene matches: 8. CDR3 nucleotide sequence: TGTGCCAGCACCCCCTCCGGGACAGTGAACACTGAAGCTTTCTTT. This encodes CASTPSGTVNTEAFF.

CDR3 sequence reads: CASSTRFKVEDRGAFF. CDR3 DNA sequence: TGTGCCAGCAGCACGCGGTTCAAAGTCGAAGACAGGGGCGCTTTCTTT. The rearrangement links TRBV7-9 to TRBJ1-1; TRBD1 aligns across 8 bases. The junction had 19 bases not matched to a gene; V was cut back by 5 bases and J by 11 bases. There are 16 residues in the CDR3. Germline V gives CDR1 SEHNR, CDR2 FQNEAQ (reference sequence).

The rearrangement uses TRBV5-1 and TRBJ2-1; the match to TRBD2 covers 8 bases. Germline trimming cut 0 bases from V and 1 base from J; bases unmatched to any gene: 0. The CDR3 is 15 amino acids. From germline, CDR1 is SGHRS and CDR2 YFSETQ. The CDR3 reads CASSLGGGSYNEQFF. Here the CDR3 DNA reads TGCGCCAGCAGCTTGGGCGGGGGGTCCTACAATGAGCAGTTCTTC. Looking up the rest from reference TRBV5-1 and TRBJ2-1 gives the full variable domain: KAGVTQTPRYLIKTRGQQVTLSCSPISGHRSVSWYQQTPGQGLQFLFEYFSETQRNKGNFPGRFSGRQFSNSRSEMNVSTLELGDSALYLCASSLGGGSYNEQFFGPGTRLTVL.